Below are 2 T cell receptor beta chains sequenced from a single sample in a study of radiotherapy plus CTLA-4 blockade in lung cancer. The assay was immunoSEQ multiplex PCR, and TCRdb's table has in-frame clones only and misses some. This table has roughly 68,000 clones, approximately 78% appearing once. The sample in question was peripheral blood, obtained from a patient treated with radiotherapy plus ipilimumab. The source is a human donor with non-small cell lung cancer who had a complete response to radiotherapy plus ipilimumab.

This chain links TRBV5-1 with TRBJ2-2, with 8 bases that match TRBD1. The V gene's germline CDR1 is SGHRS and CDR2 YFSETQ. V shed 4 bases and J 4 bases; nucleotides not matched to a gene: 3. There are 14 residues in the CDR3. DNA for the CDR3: TGCGCCAGCAGCCAGGGGGCAGGCACCGGGGAGCTGTTTTTT. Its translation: CASSQGAGTGELFF.

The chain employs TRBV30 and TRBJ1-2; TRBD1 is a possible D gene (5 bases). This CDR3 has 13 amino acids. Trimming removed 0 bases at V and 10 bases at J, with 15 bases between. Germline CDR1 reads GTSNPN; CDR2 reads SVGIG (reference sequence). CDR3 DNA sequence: TGTGCCTGGAGTGTACGTGGGGCTAGCGCCTACACCTTC. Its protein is CAWSVRGASAYTF.